The T cell receptor (beta chain) under discussion was sequenced for a study of cytomegalovirus exposure and HLA in healthy donors. About the study: Roughly 80 million unique TCRs from HLA-typed donors made up an early data release.

It was with 60 Vbeta and 13 Jbeta primers that the PCR ran. Study processing details: An analysis that came later counted tens of millions of unique TCR beta chains, roughly 11 million shared. This table comes from immunoSEQ multiplex PCR, and its TCRdb copy is limited to in-frame clones, with some not included. From that table come the V and J calls and clone size; the DNA was used to work out D and trimming. The repertoire has about 80,000 clones, 70% to 85% of them found once; the top ten carry less than 8%. V shed 11 bases and J 3 bases; nucleotides not matched to a gene: 9. Germline assignment: CDR1 SNHLY and CDR2 FYNNEI. The length of the CDR3 is 14 residues. Study-wide results and caveats: Rare TCR sequences predominated, though certain public TCRs were found in many donors.

This clone was recorded a few times. Its specificity is unknown. V gene TRBV2 combines with J gene TRBJ1-3, with 8 bases identical to TRBD1. Input material: PBMCs. The sequence came from a woman in her 40s in good health and CMV-seronegative. CDR3 DNA sequence: TGTGCCCCCCGGACAGGGCGGTTTGGAAACACCATATATTTT. As protein: CAPRTGRFGNTIYF.